This TCR beta chain was captured by sequencing in a study of shared clonotypes between healthy human individuals. Trimming removed 2 bases at V and 4 bases at J, with 14 bases between. Germline V CDR1 and CDR2: SNHLY, FYNNEI. The CDR3 is 15 amino acids. Measured with immunoSEQ multiplex PCR; TCRdb has only the in-frame clones, and not every one. The data hold about 820,000 clones, with over 90% observed a single time. Selected positively for CCR7 and CD45RO-negative, naive CD8 cells excluded terminally differentiated effector memory CD45RA+ cells. The specimen was naive CD8+ T cells sorted from blood. V and J are TRBV2 and TRBJ1-1; D gene unclear. The sequence derives from a man aged 30 to 39 in good health. CDR3 DNA sequence: TGTGCCAGCAGTGAAATTGTGGGTCGTGGCACTGAAGCTTTCTTT. This gives the protein CASSEIVGRGTEAFF. Full variable domain (rest looked up from reference TRBV2 and TRBJ1-1): EPEVTQTPSHQVTQMGQEVILRCVPISNHLYFYWYRQILGQKVEFLVSFYNNEISEKSEIFDDQFSVERPDGSNFTLKIRSTKLEDSAMYFCASSEIVGRGTEAFFGQGTRLTVV.